This note documents a single T cell receptor (beta chain) sequence. This clone occurred once. No cognate antigen has been identified for it. No base quality values were provided; no much bigger clone lies one nucleotide off. The junction shows trimming of 7 bases on V and 3 bases on J, and the gene matches do not reach 9 bases of it. In the germline V gene (reference sequence), CDR1 corresponds to LNHDA and CDR2 to SQIVND. The CDR3, from cysteine to phenylalanine, totals 15 residues. Only the CDR3 portion is preserved as DNA: 45 bases, with reading frame beginning at the first base. The immunoSEQ Assay, a bias-controlled multiplex PCR, was used to amplify TCRbeta CDR3 regions from genomic DNA. Per the source publication's procedure: Within the assay, amplification of reference gene primers was used to estimate how many nucleated cells each sample contained. To quantify the absolute abundance of each unique TCRbeta CDR3 rearrangement, sequence reads were collapsed and filtered. For each sample, productive Simpson clonality was calculated by taking the square root of Simpson's diversity index across productive rearrangements. TCRdb obtained this table from immuneACCESS and retained in-frame rearrangements with V and J assigned. These tables miss some clones; where compared with another copy, unresolved V genes account for less than half of the shortfall, and the remainder is unexplained. V, J and clone size are taken as reported in that table, and D and trimming were inferred from the DNA itself. This sample has just over 300,000 clones in its table, and just over 85% of those were observed once. Around 4.6% of the sample is in the top ten clones.

The data were obtained in a study of blood T cell repertoires in COVID-19 (dated by TCRdb to 2020 to 2021). Regarding the complete study: Collaborator samples came from the United States, Italy and Spain and covered acute and convalescent phases of COVID-19. The material from the prospective study consisted of cDNA or gDNA derived from T cells, B-cell-depleted T cells, or PBMCs. Deeply sampled blood TCRbeta repertoires from subjects exposed to, actively infected with, or recovered from COVID-19 were included in the dataset. The repertoires were released in a freely available public database intended as a resource for research on the immune response to SARS-CoV-2. Samples were obtained from the ongoing ImmuneRACE study (first 160 participants) and from about 1,300 subjects provided by 6 global collaborators. The sample metadata nearly always contained a de-identified subject ID, COVID-19 status, age in years and sex. Where available, HLA class I and class II types were obtained from metadata supplied by the sample provider rather than from assay-based typing. Overall study outcomes, separate from this receptor: The quantity of clinical and demographic metadata differed by source and by participant and was supplied without curation.

Participants in the prospective study were enrolled through a virtual design, were aged about 18 to 89 years, and lived in approximately 24 United States geographic areas. In the prospective study, cohorts were assigned on the basis of participant-reported clinical history obtained from a screening survey and a study questionnaire. Recovered participants in ImmuneRACE Cohort 3 were defined as having two consecutive negative NP/OP PCR tests, clearance from a healthcare professional, or resolution of symptoms. In the prospective study, whole blood, serum and a nasopharyngeal or oropharyngeal swab were collected from each participant by mobile phlebotomists. Over an approximately two-month period, participants in the prospective study had the option of providing additional blood draws and questionnaires. Before DNA extraction, blood samples from the prospective study were shipped at room temperature or frozen.

The sequence is built from TRBV19 and TRBJ1-2, and 9 bases in between align with TRBD1. The source is a man younger than 40 who had recovered from COVID-19. Sequencing was done on a sample of PBMCs or T cells enriched from blood (not recorded which). At the DNA level, the sequence is TGTGCCAGTAACACCGGGACAGGGAAATACTATGGCTACACCTTC. It translates as CASNTGTGKYYGYTF.